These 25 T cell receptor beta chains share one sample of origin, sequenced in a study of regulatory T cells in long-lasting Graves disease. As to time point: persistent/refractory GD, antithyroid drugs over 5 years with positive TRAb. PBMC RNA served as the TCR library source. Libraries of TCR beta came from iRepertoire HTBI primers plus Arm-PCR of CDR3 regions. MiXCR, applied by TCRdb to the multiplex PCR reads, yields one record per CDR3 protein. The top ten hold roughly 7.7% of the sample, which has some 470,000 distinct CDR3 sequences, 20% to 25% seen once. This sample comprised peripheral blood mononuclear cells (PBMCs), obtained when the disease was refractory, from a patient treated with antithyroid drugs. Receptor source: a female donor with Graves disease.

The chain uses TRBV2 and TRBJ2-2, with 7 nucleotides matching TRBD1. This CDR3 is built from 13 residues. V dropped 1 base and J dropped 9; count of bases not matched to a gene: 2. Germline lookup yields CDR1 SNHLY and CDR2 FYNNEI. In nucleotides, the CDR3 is TGTGCCAGCAGTGAAGGACAGGGCTGGGAGCTGTTTTTT. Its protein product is CASSEGQGWELFF.

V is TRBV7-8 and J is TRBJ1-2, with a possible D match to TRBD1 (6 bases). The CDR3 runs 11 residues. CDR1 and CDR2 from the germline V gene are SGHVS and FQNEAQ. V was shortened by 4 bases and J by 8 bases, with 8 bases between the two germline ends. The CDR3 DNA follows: TGTGCCAGCAGCTCGGACAGAGGCTACACCTTC. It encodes CASSSDRGYTF. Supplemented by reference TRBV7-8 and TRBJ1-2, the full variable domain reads GAGVSQSPRYKVAKRGQDVALRCDPISGHVSLFWYQQALGQGPEFLTYFQNEAQLDKSGLPSDRFFAERPEGSVSTLKIQRTQQEDSAVYLCASSSDRGYTFGSGTRLTVV.

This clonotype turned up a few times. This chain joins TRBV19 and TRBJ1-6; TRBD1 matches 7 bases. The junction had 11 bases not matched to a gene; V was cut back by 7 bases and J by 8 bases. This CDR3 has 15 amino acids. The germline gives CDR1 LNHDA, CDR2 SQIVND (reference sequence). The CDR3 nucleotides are TGTGCCAGTACCGACGTGACAGGGAAGCATTCACCCCTCCACTTT. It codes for CASTDVTGKHSPLHF.

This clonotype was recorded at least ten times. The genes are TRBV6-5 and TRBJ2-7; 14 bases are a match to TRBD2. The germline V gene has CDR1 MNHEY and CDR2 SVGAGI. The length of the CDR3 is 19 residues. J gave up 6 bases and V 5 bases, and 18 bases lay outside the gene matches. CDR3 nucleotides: TGTGCCAGCAGTCACACGACAGGGGCAGGGACTAGCGGGAGCGGCGAGCAGTACTTC. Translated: CASSHTTGAGTSGSGEQYF.

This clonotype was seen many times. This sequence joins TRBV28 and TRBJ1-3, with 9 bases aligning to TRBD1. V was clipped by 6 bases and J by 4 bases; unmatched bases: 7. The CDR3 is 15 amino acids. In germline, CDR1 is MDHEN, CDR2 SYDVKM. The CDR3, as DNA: TGTGCCAGCAGCTTAGCGGGGACAGGGGGAAACACCATATATTTT. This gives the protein CASSLAGTGGNTIYF.

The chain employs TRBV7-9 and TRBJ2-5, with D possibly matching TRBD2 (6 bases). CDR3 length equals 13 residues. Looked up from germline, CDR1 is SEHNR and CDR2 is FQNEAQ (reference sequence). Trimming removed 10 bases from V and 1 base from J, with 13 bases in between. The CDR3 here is CATSGTRQETQYF. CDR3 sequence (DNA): TGTGCCACTTCCGGGACTCGCCAAGAGACCCAGTACTTC.

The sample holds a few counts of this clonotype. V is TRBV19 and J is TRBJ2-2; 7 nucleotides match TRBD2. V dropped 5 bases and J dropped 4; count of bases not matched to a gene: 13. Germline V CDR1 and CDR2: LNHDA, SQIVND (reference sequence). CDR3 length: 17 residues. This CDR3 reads CASSARVSGVFTGELFF. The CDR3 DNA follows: TGTGCCAGTAGTGCCAGAGTGAGCGGGGTGTTCACCGGGGAGCTGTTTTTT.

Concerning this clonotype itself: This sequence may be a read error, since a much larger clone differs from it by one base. This CDR3 reads CATDRPPYF. In DNA form, the CDR3 reads TGTGCCACCGACAGACCTCCATATTTC. This sequence joins TRBV28 and TRBJ1-2; D is possibly TRBD1 (5 bases). The CDR3 totals 9 residues. The germline CDR1 and CDR2 sequences are MDHEN and SYDVKM.

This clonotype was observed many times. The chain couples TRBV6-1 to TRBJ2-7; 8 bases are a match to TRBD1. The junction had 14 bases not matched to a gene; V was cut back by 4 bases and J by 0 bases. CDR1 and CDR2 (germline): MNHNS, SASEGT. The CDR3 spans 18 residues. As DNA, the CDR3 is TGTGCCAGCAGTGGGCTTGTATCGCAGGGGGCGAACTCCTACGAGCAGTACTTC. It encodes CASSGLVSQGANSYEQYF.

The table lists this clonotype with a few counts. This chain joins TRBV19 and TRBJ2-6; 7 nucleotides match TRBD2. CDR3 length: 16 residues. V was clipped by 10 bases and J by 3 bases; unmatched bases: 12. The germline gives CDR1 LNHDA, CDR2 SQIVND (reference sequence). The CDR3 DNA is TGTGCCACGGGGGGAGACAATCCCATTGGGGCCAACGTCCTGACTTTC. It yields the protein CATGGDNPIGANVLTF.

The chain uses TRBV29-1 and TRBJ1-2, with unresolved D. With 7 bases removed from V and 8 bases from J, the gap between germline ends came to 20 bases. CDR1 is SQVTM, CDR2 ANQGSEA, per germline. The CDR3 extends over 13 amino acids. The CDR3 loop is CSARKGLVSGYTF. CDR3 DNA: TGCAGCGCCAGAAAGGGCCTTGTGAGCGGCTACACCTTC.

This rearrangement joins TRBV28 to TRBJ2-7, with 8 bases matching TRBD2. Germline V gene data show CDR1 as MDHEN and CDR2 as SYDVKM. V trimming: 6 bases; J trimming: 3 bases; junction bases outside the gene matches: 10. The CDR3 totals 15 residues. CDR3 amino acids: CASRLTGTRFYEQYF. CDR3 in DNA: TGTGCCAGCAGACTAACCGGGACTAGATTCTACGAGCAGTACTTC.

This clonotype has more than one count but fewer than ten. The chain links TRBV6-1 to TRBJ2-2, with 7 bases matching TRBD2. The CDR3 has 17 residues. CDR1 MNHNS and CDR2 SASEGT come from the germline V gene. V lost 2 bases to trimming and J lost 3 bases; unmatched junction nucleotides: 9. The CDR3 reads CASSESAAGDHTGELFF. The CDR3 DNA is TGTGCCAGCAGTGAATCGGCCGCGGGGGACCACACCGGGGAGCTGTTTTTT.

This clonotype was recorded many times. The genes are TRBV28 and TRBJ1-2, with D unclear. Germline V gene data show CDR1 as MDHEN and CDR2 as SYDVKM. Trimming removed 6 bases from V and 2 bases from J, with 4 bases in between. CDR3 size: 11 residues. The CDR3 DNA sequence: TGTGCCAGCAGGGCCAACTATGGCTACACCTTC. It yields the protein CASRANYGYTF.

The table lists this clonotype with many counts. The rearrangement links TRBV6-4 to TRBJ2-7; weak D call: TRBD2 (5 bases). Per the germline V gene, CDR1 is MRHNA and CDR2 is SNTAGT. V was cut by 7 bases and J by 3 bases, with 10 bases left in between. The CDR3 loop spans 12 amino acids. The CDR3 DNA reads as TGTGCCAGCACAAACGAGGGCTACGAGCAGTACTTC. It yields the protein CASTNEGYEQYF.

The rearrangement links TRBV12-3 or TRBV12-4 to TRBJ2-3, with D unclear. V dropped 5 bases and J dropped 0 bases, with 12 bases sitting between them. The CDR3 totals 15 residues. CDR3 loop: CASSLTTASTDTQYF. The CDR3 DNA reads TGTGCCAGCAGTCTAACTACGGCTAGCACAGATACGCAGTATTTT.

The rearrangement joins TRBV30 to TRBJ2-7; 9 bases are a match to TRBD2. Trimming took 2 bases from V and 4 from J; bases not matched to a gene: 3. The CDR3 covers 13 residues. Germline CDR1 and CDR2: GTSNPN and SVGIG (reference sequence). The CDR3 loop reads CAWSPSGAYEQYF. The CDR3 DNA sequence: TGTGCCTGGAGTCCTAGCGGGGCTTACGAGCAGTACTTC.

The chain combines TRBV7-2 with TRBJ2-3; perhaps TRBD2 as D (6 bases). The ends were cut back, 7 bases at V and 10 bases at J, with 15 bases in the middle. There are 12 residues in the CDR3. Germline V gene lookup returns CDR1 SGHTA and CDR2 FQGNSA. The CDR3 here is CASISGSGAQYF. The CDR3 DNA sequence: TGTGCCAGCATCTCCGGTTCGGGGGCGCAGTATTTT.

CDR3 coding DNA: TGTGCCAGTAGCCGATCGGGACCGGAGACCCAGTACTTC. This codes for CASSRSGPETQYF. The chain joins TRBV19 to TRBJ2-5; D possibly matches TRBD1 or TRBD2 (5 bases each). The germline V and J ends were trimmed by 6 bases and 5 bases, with 13 bases remaining between them. This CDR3 spans 13 amino acids. From germline, CDR1 is LNHDA and CDR2 SQIVND (reference sequence).

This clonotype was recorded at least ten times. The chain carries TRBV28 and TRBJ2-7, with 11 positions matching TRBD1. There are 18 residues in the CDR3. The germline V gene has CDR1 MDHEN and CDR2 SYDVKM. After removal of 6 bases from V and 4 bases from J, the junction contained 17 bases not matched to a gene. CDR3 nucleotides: TGTGCCAGCAGAACCTTCTTCCCGGACCGGGACAGGGGGTACGAGCAGTACTTC. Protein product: CASRTFFPDRDRGYEQYF. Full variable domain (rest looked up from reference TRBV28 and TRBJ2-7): DVKVTQSSRYLVKRTGEKVFLECVQDMDHENMFWYRQDPGLGLRLIYFSYDVKMKEKGDIPEGYSVSREKKERFSLILESASTNQTSMYLCASRTFFPDRDRGYEQYFGPGTRLTVT.

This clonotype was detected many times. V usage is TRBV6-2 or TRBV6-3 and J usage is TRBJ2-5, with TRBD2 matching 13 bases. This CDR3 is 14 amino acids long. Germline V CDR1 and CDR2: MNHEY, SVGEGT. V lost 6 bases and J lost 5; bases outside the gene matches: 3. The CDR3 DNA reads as TGTGCCAGCAGCAGGACTAGCGGGAGCGAGACCCAGTACTTC. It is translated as CASSRTSGSETQYF.

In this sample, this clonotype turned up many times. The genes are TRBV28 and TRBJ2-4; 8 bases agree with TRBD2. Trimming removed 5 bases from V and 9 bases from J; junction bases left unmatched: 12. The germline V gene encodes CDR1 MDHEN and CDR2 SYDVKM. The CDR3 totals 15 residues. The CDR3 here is CASSPSRGGIGIQYF. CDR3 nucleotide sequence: TGTGCCAGCAGTCCCTCACGGGGGGGAATAGGCATTCAGTACTTC.

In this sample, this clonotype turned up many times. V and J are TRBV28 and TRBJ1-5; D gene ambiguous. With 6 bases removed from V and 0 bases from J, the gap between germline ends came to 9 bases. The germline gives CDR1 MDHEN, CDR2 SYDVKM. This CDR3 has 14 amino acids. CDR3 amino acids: CASSVEPSNQPQHF. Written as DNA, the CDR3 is TGTGCCAGCAGCGTCGAACCTAGCAATCAGCCCCAGCATTTT.

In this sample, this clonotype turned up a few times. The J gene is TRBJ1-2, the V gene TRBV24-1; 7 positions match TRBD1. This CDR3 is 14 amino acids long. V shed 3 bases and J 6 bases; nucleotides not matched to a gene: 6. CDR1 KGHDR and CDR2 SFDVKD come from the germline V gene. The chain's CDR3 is CATSDGRQGDGYTF. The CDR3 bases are TGTGCCACCAGTGATGGACGACAGGGTGATGGCTACACCTTC.

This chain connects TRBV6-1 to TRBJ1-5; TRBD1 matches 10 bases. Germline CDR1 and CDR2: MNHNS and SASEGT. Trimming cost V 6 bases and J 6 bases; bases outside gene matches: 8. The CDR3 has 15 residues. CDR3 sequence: CASSPTGGTGQPQHF. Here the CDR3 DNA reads TGTGCCAGCAGCCCGACAGGGGGCACGGGTCAGCCCCAGCATTTT.